This is a list of T cell receptor beta chains from one sample in a study of cytotoxic CD8 clonotypes in ibrutinib-treated CLL. This table comes from immunoSEQ multiplex PCR, and its TCRdb copy is limited to in-frame clones, with some not included. Counted here are more than 200,000 clones, 60% to 75% occurring once; the ten biggest clones make up 15%. Sample: PBMCs, taken after 24 months of ibrutinib treatment. The source of these receptors is a human donor with chronic lymphocytic leukemia. The CDR3 runs from the conserved cysteine through the conserved F or W. Each record gives: D gene, J gene, clone size, V gene, CDR3 protein, CDR3 DNA. D genes are given only for firm matches. Size is omitted from some rows. Given values are once, few, many or a class for expanded clones.

TRBD2 TRBJ2-3 . TRBV14 CASSQQTSGSSDTQYF TGTGCCAGCAGCCAGCAAACTAGCGGGAGTTCTGATACGCAGTATTTT
TRBD2 TRBJ2-1 few TRBV7-3 CASGRGSDVYNEQFF TGTGCCAGCGGGAGGGGTAGCGACGTCTACAATGAGCAGTTCTTC
TRBD1 TRBJ1-4 . TRBV19 CASSTLTGVGTNEKLFF TGTGCCAGTAGTACCCTGACAGGGGTGGGAACTAATGAAAAACTGTTTTTT
. TRBJ1-1 . TRBV4-1 CASSQNRDTEMNTEAFF TGCGCCAGCAGCCAAAACCGGGACACCGAAATGAACACTGAAGCTTTCTTT
. TRBJ2-1 . TRBV28 CASSGSTPKQFF TGTGCCAGCAGTGGCTCGACTCCTAAGCAGTTCTTC
. TRBJ1-1 . TRBV7-2 CASSVPVREAFF TGTGCCAGCAGCGTCCCGGTTCGAGAAGCTTTCTTT
. TRBJ1-5 few TRBV30 CAISHRTEQPQHF TGTGCCATCAGCCACCGGACAGAACAGCCCCAGCATTTT
. TRBJ2-6 . TRBV19 CASIGWGSGANVLTF TGTGCCAGTATCGGCTGGGGCTCTGGGGCCAACGTCCTGACTTTC
TRBD2 TRBJ2-3 . TRBV27 CASSLRRPGGPGDTQYF TGTGCCAGCAGTTTAAGGCGTCCGGGAGGGCCCGGAGATACGCAGTATTTT
. TRBJ2-7 few TRBV5-1 CASSDAGTYEQYF TGCGCCAGCAGCGATGCCGGGACCTACGAGCAGTACTTC
. TRBJ1-5 . TRBV19 CASSIPSDLNQPQHF TGTGCCAGTAGTATTCCCTCAGACCTCAATCAGCCCCAGCATTTT
. TRBJ1-3 . TRBV29-1 CSVVAVSGNTIYF TGCAGCGTTGTAGCAGTCTCTGGAAACACCATATATTTT
. TRBJ2-1 . TRBV4-3 CASSQDDEYEQFF TGCGCCAGCAGCCAAGATGACGAGTATGAGCAGTTCTTC
. TRBJ2-5 once TRBV7-2 CASSLAPGGSQYF TGTGCCAGCAGCTTAGCCCCCGGAGGGTCCCAGTACTTC
TRBD2 TRBJ2-1 . TRBV30 CAWRTSARVNNEQFF TGTGCCTGGAGGACTAGCGCCCGAGTCAACAATGAGCAGTTCTTC
. TRBJ2-6 . TRBV6-5 CASSYSTRSGANVLTF TGTGCCAGCAGTTACTCGACTCGCTCTGGGGCCAACGTCCTGACTTTC
. TRBJ2-7 . TRBV10-3 CAISEENEQYF TGTGCCATCAGCGAAGAAAACGAGCAGTACTTC
. TRBJ2-4 few TRBV15 CATSRKFEAKNIQYF TGTGCCACCAGCAGGAAGTTCGAAGCCAAAAACATTCAGTACTTC
. TRBJ1-1 . TRBV5-1 CASSLAGQGTTAFF TGCGCCAGCAGCTTGGCCGGGCAGGGGACAACGGCTTTCTTT
. TRBJ1-5 . TRBV7-3 CASSLSSGNQPQHF TGTGCCAGCAGCTTATCCTCTGGAAATCAGCCCCAGCATTTT
TRBD1 TRBJ2-4 . TRBV2 CASNPGGSKNIQYF TGTGCCAGCAACCCAGGGGGCTCCAAAAACATTCAGTACTTC
TRBD1 TRBJ1-1 . TRBV29-1 CSGQTGEAFF TGCAGCGGCCAGACAGGGGAAGCTTTCTTT